The 21 T cell receptor beta chains presented below share a single source sample, sequenced in a study of T cells in Graves' hyperthyroidism and ophthalmopathy. Researchers took RNA transcripts and amplified the TCR beta CDR3 regions from them. The HTBI set primed first-round TCR CDR3 RT-PCR. TCRdb processed the multiplex PCR reads anew with MiXCR; each CDR3 protein has one entry. The sample has 250,000 to 300,000 distinct CDR3 sequences, roughly 15% seen once. Sequencing used blood. These TCRs come from a woman aged 45-65 years with Graves' hyperthyroidism that later progressed to Graves' ophthalmopathy.

In this sample, this clonotype turned up many times. The V call is TRBV27, the J call TRBJ2-2; the D is unclear. Germline CDR1 is MNHEY and CDR2 is SMNVEV (reference sequence). The CDR3 is made up of 14 amino acids. V was trimmed by 6 bases and J by 1 base, leaving 9 bases between them. This CDR3 is CASRVTLNTGELFF. The CDR3 nucleotides are TGTGCCAGCAGAGTCACCCTGAACACCGGGGAGCTGTTTTTT.

This clonotype was seen ten or more times. J is TRBJ1-4 and V is TRBV6-1; TRBD1 aligns across 7 bases. This CDR3 has 17 amino acids. Germline values: CDR1 MNHNS, CDR2 SASEGT. Trimming cost V 7 bases and J 7 bases; bases outside gene matches: 18. This chain's CDR3 is CASTLGQIIFTIEKLFF. The CDR3 coding sequence is TGTGCCAGCACCTTGGGACAGATCATTTTTACGATTGAAAAACTGTTTTTT.

V gene TRBV3-1 combines with J gene TRBJ1-1; TRBD1 might be the D (6 bases). From germline, CDR1 is LGHDT and CDR2 YNNKEL (reference sequence). Trimming took 5 bases from V and 11 from J, leaving 18 bases between them. The CDR3 spans 13 residues. DNA of the CDR3: TGTGCCAGCAGCTCACGGGACACAACGGGGGCTTTCTTT. Translation gives CASSSRDTTGAFF.

This clonotype was seen a handful of times. This sequence joins TRBV5-1 and TRBJ2-5; 10 nucleotides agree with TRBD2. CDR1 and CDR2 (germline): SGHRS, YFSETQ. This CDR3 contains 16 residues. J gave up 1 base and V 3 bases, and 6 bases lay outside the gene matches. For the CDR3, the DNA is TGCGCCAGCAGCTCAACTAGCGGGATGGGCCAAGAGACCCAGTACTTC. Residues: CASSSTSGMGQETQYF.

This clonotype was seen once. This may be a read error, as it is one base from a much larger clone. The chain is built from TRBV4-1 and TRBJ1-1, with a weak D call TRBD1 (6 bases). The CDR3 has 14 residues. CDR1 MGHRA and CDR2 YSYEKL come from the germline V gene. The germline V and J ends were trimmed by 5 bases and 1 base, with 11 bases remaining between them. CDR3 amino acids: CASSSSRGNTEAFF. CDR3 DNA: TGCGCCAGCAGCTCATCCAGGGGGAACACTGAAGCTTTCTTT.

To note about this clonotype: A much larger clone sits a single nucleotide away, making a read error possible. This chain joins TRBV11-2 and TRBJ2-7, with TRBD2 identical over 7 bases. CDR3 length equals 18 residues. The V gene end was trimmed by 3 bases and the J gene end by 6 bases; junction bases not matched to a gene: 20. The V gene's germline CDR1 is SGHAT and CDR2 FQNNGV. The CDR3 loop reads CASSFIQGGTNGVIEQYF. CDR3 DNA sequence: TGTGCCAGCAGCTTTATCCAGGGTGGGACTAACGGGGTAATCGAGCAGTACTTC.

This clonotype was detected many times. This chain joins TRBV28 and TRBJ1-6; no clear D gene. The CDR3 extends over 19 amino acids. Germline V gives CDR1 MDHEN, CDR2 SYDVKM. Between the trimmed V and J ends, which lost 7 bases and 0 bases, there was a span of 22 bases. CDR3 protein: CASIARWLRRSSYNSPLHF. The DNA of the CDR3 is TGTGCCAGCATTGCCAGATGGCTCCGAAGAAGCTCCTATAATTCACCCCTCCACTTT.

This clonotype has ten or more counts. The rearrangement links TRBV6-5 to TRBJ1-5; tentatively, D is TRBD1 (5 bases). V lost 0 bases to trimming and J lost 4 bases, with 10 bases between them. The germline V gene encodes CDR1 MNHEY and CDR2 SVGAGI. The CDR3 is 15 amino acids. DNA of the CDR3: TGTGCCAGCAGTTACTCGAGGGGAGAGAATCAGCCCCAGCATTTT. It codes for CASSYSRGENQPQHF.

Many counts were recorded for this clonotype. CDR3 coding DNA: TGTGCCAGCAGCCACTTCCGGGACAGGCGCAATTCACCCCTCCACTTT. Its protein is CASSHFRDRRNSPLHF. The rearrangement joins TRBV11-2 to TRBJ1-6, with 8 bases that match TRBD1. Germline V lookup: CDR1 SGHAT, CDR2 FQNNGV. The CDR3 contains 16 residues. The ends lost 5 bases at V and 7 bases at J; junction bases unmatched: 10.

The chain employs TRBV28 and TRBJ1-5; the D gene is possibly TRBD1 (5 bases). The CDR3 contains 15 residues. V was pared by 4 bases and J by 0 bases, with 10 bases between. Germline assignment: CDR1 MDHEN and CDR2 SYDVKM. In DNA form, the CDR3 reads TGTGCCAGCAGTTACAGGTCAAATAGCAATCAGCCCCAGCATTTT. It specifies CASSYRSNSNQPQHF. Drawing the rest from reference TRBV28 and TRBJ1-5, the complete variable domain is DVKVTQSSRYLVKRTGEKVFLECVQDMDHENMFWYRQDPGLGLRLIYFSYDVKMKEKGDIPEGYSVSREKKERFSLILESASTNQTSMYLCASSYRSNSNQPQHFGDGTRLSIL.

This chain connects TRBV3-1 to TRBJ2-3; 9 bases match TRBD1. CDR1 is LGHDT, CDR2 YNNKEL, per germline (reference sequence). This CDR3 is built from 15 residues. V was clipped by 4 bases and J by 2 bases; unmatched bases: 4. The DNA of the CDR3 is TGTGCCAGCAGCCTAGGACAGGGGCCCACAGATACGCAGTATTTT. As protein: CASSLGQGPTDTQYF.

This clonotype was found a few times. The J gene is TRBJ2-7, the V gene TRBV20-1; weak D call: TRBD2 (6 bases). Trimming stripped 4 bases from V and 2 bases from J, with 15 bases between. The CDR3 has 14 residues. Germline V gene sequence: CDR1 DFQATT, CDR2 SNEGSKA (reference sequence). Here the CDR3 DNA reads TGCAGTGCTACCGGACTAATGATAACCTACGAGCAGTACTTC. It encodes CSATGLMITYEQYF.

This clonotype has at least ten counts. The genes are TRBV2 and TRBJ2-5; D perhaps matches TRBD1 (7 bases). Trimming left V 5 bases short and J 10 bases short, with 23 bases between. The CDR3 contains 15 residues. Germline assignment: CDR1 SNHLY and CDR2 FYNNEI. CDR3 nucleotide sequence: TGTGCCAGCAGTAAGAGCAGGGGGACTCCAGTGGACCAGTACTTC. Translating it yields CASSKSRGTPVDQYF.

In this sample, this clonotype turned up many times. This sequence joins TRBV12-3 or TRBV12-4 and TRBJ2-1; TRBD2 agrees at 9 bases. There are 17 residues in the CDR3. With 2 bases clipped from V and 6 bases from J, the junction kept 11 bases outside the gene matches. CDR3: CASSLRLRLAGVNEQFF. CDR3 nucleotides: TGTGCCAGCAGTTTAAGGTTGCGATTAGCGGGAGTCAATGAGCAGTTCTTC.

In this sample, this clonotype turned up many times. V and J are TRBV5-6 and TRBJ2-3; D is possibly TRBD2 (6 bases). Germline CDR1 reads SGHDT; CDR2 reads YYEEEE. V lost 0 bases and J 5 bases, leaving 10 bases between the germline ends. The CDR3 spans 14 residues. The CDR3 DNA is TGTGCCAGCAGCTTGGGACTAGACGGAGATACGCAGTATTTT. Translating it yields CASSLGLDGDTQYF. Full variable domain (outside the CDR3, taken from reference TRBV5-6 and TRBJ2-3): DAGVTQSPTHLIKTRGQQVTLRCSPKSGHDTVSWYQQALGQGPQFIFQYYEEEERQRGNFPDRFSGHQFPNYSSELNVNALLLGDSALYLCASSLGLDGDTQYFGPGTRLTVL.

This clonotype was found many times. The chain is built from TRBV28 and TRBJ1-4; D not resolved. The CDR3 totals 13 residues. Germline V lookup: CDR1 MDHEN, CDR2 SYDVKM. Trimming left V 7 bases short and J 5 bases short, with 11 bases between. In nucleotides, the CDR3 is TGTGCCAGCAACTTCCCTGGGAATGAAAAACTGTTTTTT. It codes for CASNFPGNEKLFF.

This clonotype was seen a handful of times. The chain is built from TRBV6-2 or TRBV6-3 and TRBJ2-1; TRBD2 matches at 7 bases. The CDR3 is 14 amino acids. CDR1 is MNHEY, CDR2 SVGEGT, per germline. With V trimmed by 1 base and J by 4 bases, 1 base remained unmatched. CDR3 sequence: CASSYFSGYNEQFF. The CDR3 nucleotides read TGTGCCAGCAGTTACTTTAGCGGGTACAATGAGCAGTTCTTC.

This clonotype was counted ten times or more. V and J are TRBV7-2 and TRBJ2-1; 16 positions match TRBD2. This CDR3 has 15 residues. The trim removed 5 bases at V and 10 bases at J, leaving 5 bases unmatched. CDR1 is SGHTA, CDR2 FQGNSA, per germline. CDR3 sequence (DNA): TGTGCCAGCAGCCCAGGGGGACTAGCGGGAGGGGAGCAGTTCTTC. Its translation is CASSPGGLAGGEQFF.

In this sample, this clonotype turned up many times. V usage is TRBV4-1 and J usage is TRBJ1-4; D not certain. V dropped 0 bases and J dropped 3 bases, with 5 bases sitting between them. The germline CDR1 and CDR2 sequences are MGHRA and YSYEKL. This CDR3 is built from 14 residues. CDR3 sequence (DNA): TGCGCCAGCAGCCAAGAGTCATCTAATGAAAAACTGTTTTTT. Translation: CASSQESSNEKLFF.

This clonotype was seen a few times. This chain connects TRBV27 to TRBJ2-5; 9 bases map to TRBD1. The CDR3 extends over 16 amino acids. Germline V gene sequence: CDR1 MNHEY, CDR2 SMNVEV (reference sequence). After removal of 3 bases from V and 2 bases from J, the junction contained 7 bases not matched to a gene. This CDR3 reads CASSFRQGGIQETQYF. Written as DNA, the CDR3 is TGTGCCAGCAGTTTTAGACAGGGGGGGATTCAAGAGACCCAGTACTTC.

This clonotype was recorded at least ten times. The CDR3: CATKQGGLPAGSYNEQFF. DNA of the CDR3: TGTGCCACTAAGCAAGGGGGTCTACCCGCTGGCTCCTACAATGAGCAGTTCTTC. The V call is TRBV2, the J call TRBJ2-1; possibly TRBD1 for D (6 bases). V dropped 10 bases and J dropped 0 bases, with 25 bases sitting between them. CDR3 size: 18 residues. CDR1 is SNHLY and CDR2 is FYNNEI in the germline V gene.